These 32 T cell receptor beta chains came from one sample sequenced in a study of T cell repertoires in cytomegalovirus infection. TCRdb ran MiXCR on the reads and lists one entry per CDR3 protein. The sample records about 490,000 distinct CDR3 sequences, around 11% being singletons. The specimen sequenced was PBMCs. Source of these receptors: a human donor in good health (CMV status not recorded). Some clones in this sample may be carry-over from other donors' samples.

This clonotype has a count of ten or more. The gene calls are TRBV6-1 and TRBJ2-3; D call uncertain. The CDR3 has 12 residues. Germline loops: CDR1 MNHNS, CDR2 SASEGT. V lost 6 bases, J lost 2 bases, and 6 bases lay in between. The CDR3 loop is CASRSDTDTQYF. CDR3 nucleotide sequence: TGTGCCAGCAGGAGCGACACAGATACGCAGTATTTT.

This clonotype was found many times. J is TRBJ2-7 and V is TRBV7-6; 7 bases agree with TRBD2. The CDR3 runs 15 residues. Looked up from germline, CDR1 is SGHVS and CDR2 is FNYEAQ. After removal of 2 bases from V and 1 base from J, the junction contained 5 bases not matched to a gene. As DNA, the CDR3 is TGTGCCAGCAGCTTAAGGGCGGGGGTTTCCTACGAGCAGTACTTC. Its protein product is CASSLRAGVSYEQYF.

The sample holds many counts of this clonotype. The chain combines TRBV12-3 or TRBV12-4 with TRBJ2-7; possible D gene TRBD1, 6 bases. The V end lost 6 bases, the J end lost 2 bases, and 17 bases lay between the germline ends. The CDR3 contains 15 residues. CDR3 loop: CASSPFAQGTYEQYF. The CDR3 DNA reads as TGTGCCAGCAGCCCCTTCGCACAGGGCACCTACGAGCAGTACTTC.

In this sample, this clonotype turned up a few times. The gene calls are TRBV19 and TRBJ2-4, with 8 nucleotides matching TRBD1. V shed 3 bases and J 2 bases; nucleotides not matched to a gene: 12. CDR3 length equals 18 residues. Per the germline V gene, CDR1 is LNHDA and CDR2 is SQIVND (reference sequence). For the CDR3, the DNA is TGTGCCAGTAGTATCGGTGTATTCCAGGGGGCAACCAAAAACATTCAGTACTTC. Its protein product is CASSIGVFQGATKNIQYF. The full variable domain, in which reference TRBV19 and TRBJ2-4 provide the parts outside the CDR3, is DGGITQSPKYLFRKEGQNVTLSCEQNLNHDAMYWYRQDPGQGLRLIYYSQIVNDFQKGDIAEGYSVSREKKESFPLTVTSAQKNPTAFYLCASSIGVFQGATKNIQYFGAGTRLSVL.

This clonotype was seen at least ten times. The chain couples TRBV3-1 to TRBJ2-4; possibly TRBD1 for D (6 bases). The CDR3 totals 15 residues. The V gene's germline CDR1 is LGHDT and CDR2 YNNKEL (reference sequence). Trimming removed 0 bases at V and 3 bases at J, with 9 bases between. The CDR3 loop reads CASSQDPDSKNIQYF. CDR3 nucleotides: TGTGCCAGCAGCCAAGATCCGGACAGCAAAAACATTCAGTACTTC.

V is TRBV7-9 and J is TRBJ2-2, with D maybe TRBD2 (6 bases). Trimming left V 0 bases short and J 1 base short, with 9 bases between. The CDR3 spans 16 residues. The germline V gene encodes CDR1 SEHNR and CDR2 FQNEAQ (reference sequence). The CDR3 nucleotides are TGTGCCAGCAGCTTAGCGGAGGGTTGGAACACCGGGGAGCTGTTTTTT. Its translation is CASSLAEGWNTGELFF.

This clonotype showed up many times. The chain uses TRBV6-6 and TRBJ2-2, with TRBD2 matching over 10 bases. This CDR3 is 17 amino acids long. Germline V gives CDR1 MNHNY, CDR2 SVGAGI (reference sequence). With V trimmed by 4 bases and J by 1 base, 6 bases remained unmatched. This chain's CDR3 is CASSWMTSGQNTGELFF. CDR3 DNA sequence: TGTGCCAGCAGTTGGATGACTAGCGGGCAGAACACCGGGGAGCTGTTTTTT.

A few counts support this clonotype. The V call is TRBV20-1, the J call TRBJ1-6; 9 nucleotides line up with TRBD1. The CDR3 runs to 15 residues. Germline trimming cut 3 bases from V and 9 bases from J; bases unmatched to any gene: 9. CDR1 is DFQATT, CDR2 SNEGSKA, per germline (reference sequence). The CDR3 region is CSASLIQGASSPLHF. Written as DNA, the CDR3 is TGCAGTGCTAGTCTGATACAGGGGGCTTCTTCACCCCTCCACTTT.

This clonotype was counted ten times or more. The chain is built from TRBV6-5 and TRBJ1-2, with D maybe TRBD1 (6 bases). Germline V gene data show CDR1 as MNHEY and CDR2 as SVGAGI. The CDR3 is 17 amino acids. Trimming took off 5 bases at V and 0 bases at J, with 19 bases between the two ends. The chain's CDR3 is CASSTGTYGGSNYGYTF. CDR3 coding DNA: TGTGCCAGCAGTACTGGGACATACGGGGGGTCTAACTATGGCTACACCTTC.

The chain has TRBV2 and TRBJ2-5; D not resolved. This CDR3 has 13 residues. V was trimmed by 4 bases and J by 1 base, leaving 7 bases between them. Germline CDR1 and CDR2: SNHLY and FYNNEI. DNA for the CDR3: TGTGCCAGCAGTGTGAACAGCCAAGAGACCCAGTACTTC. Its protein is CASSVNSQETQYF.

At least ten counts were recorded for this clonotype. The chain uses TRBV2 and TRBJ2-2; D not resolved. The CDR3 length is 12 residues. Looked up from germline, CDR1 is SNHLY and CDR2 is FYNNEI. V lost 3 bases, J lost 5 bases, and 4 bases lay in between. CDR3 in DNA: TGTGCCAGCAGTGATTCTACCGGGGAGCTGTTTTTT. This codes for CASSDSTGELFF.

This clonotype was observed at least ten times. The V and J genes are TRBV19 and TRBJ1-2; D is unresolved. The CDR3 has 14 residues. V was trimmed by 4 bases and J by 1 base, leaving 10 bases between them. The germline V gene has CDR1 LNHDA and CDR2 SQIVND (reference sequence). As DNA, the CDR3 is TGTGCCAGTAGTAAGGACCACCTTAACTATGGCTACACCTTC. Translating it yields CASSKDHLNYGYTF.

This clonotype was recorded at least ten times. The V call is TRBV6-1, the J call TRBJ1-1; tentative D call: TRBD1 (5 bases). Trimming removed 6 bases at V and 8 bases at J, with 31 bases between. CDR3 length equals 18 residues. In germline, CDR1 is MNHNS, CDR2 SASEGT. The CDR3: CASSPGWGSSRFNGEAFF. DNA for the CDR3: TGTGCCAGCAGCCCAGGGTGGGGTTCTTCTAGGTTCAACGGGGAAGCTTTCTTT.

In regard to this clonotype: A read error is possible here, since a much larger clone lies one base away. V is TRBV11-2 and J is TRBJ1-4; D is ambiguous. Germline V gives CDR1 SGHAT, CDR2 FQNNGV. The CDR3 sequence is 13 residues long. The CDR3 sequence is CANSFSEGEKLFF. CDR3 DNA sequence: TGTGCCAACAGCTTTTCAGAAGGTGAAAAACTGTTTTTT.

In this sample, this clonotype turned up many times. The CDR3 region has the DNA TGCAGTGCTAGTCCTTCGGACGAGCAGTACTTC. Protein sequence: CSASPSDEQYF. The rearrangement joins TRBV20-1 to TRBJ2-7; no clear D. The CDR3 runs to 11 residues. The germline V and J ends were trimmed by 3 bases and 5 bases, with 8 bases remaining between them. The germline CDR1 and CDR2 sequences are DFQATT and SNEGSKA (reference sequence).

The V and J genes are TRBV18 and TRBJ2-1; TRBD2 agrees at 10 bases. The CDR3 has 20 amino acids. V lost 2 bases, J lost 7 bases, and 20 bases stayed unmatched. CDR1 is KGHSH, CDR2 LQKENI, per germline. The CDR3 nucleotides read TGTGCCAGCTCACCATTAGAACTAGCGGGACCCAACTTTTTCTTTAATGAGCAGTTCTTC. Its protein is CASSPLELAGPNFFFNEQFF.

In its sample, this clonotype was seen many times. The chain couples TRBV7-3 to TRBJ2-2; 7 bases map to TRBD2. Losses at the gene ends were 2 bases for V and 5 bases for J; bases not matched to a gene: 8. The CDR3 has 16 residues. Germline V lookup: CDR1 SGHTA, CDR2 FQGTGA. CDR3 sequence reads: CASSLGLAEGTGELFF. The CDR3 coding sequence is TGTGCCAGCAGCTTAGGGCTAGCGGAGGGGACCGGGGAGCTGTTTTTT.

This clonotype has ten or more counts. This chain uses TRBV5-1 with TRBJ2-1; tentative D call: TRBD2 (6 bases). Germline CDR1 SGHRS, CDR2 YFSETQ. The CDR3 is 15 residues long. Trimming took off 2 bases at V and 3 bases at J, with 12 bases between the two ends. CDR3 DNA sequence: TGCGCCAGCAGCTTCGCGGACGGGGGCTACAATGAGCAGTTCTTC. Amino acids: CASSFADGGYNEQFF.

The V and J genes are TRBV15 and TRBJ1-4; no clear D. CDR3 length equals 11 residues. V lost 6 bases to trimming and J lost 10 bases, with 9 bases between them. CDR1 and CDR2 (germline): LNHNV, YYDKDF (reference sequence). The CDR3 DNA follows: TGTGCCACCAGTCGCGGTGGAAAACTGTTTTTT. Residues: CATSRGGKLFF.

The CDR3 DNA follows: TGTGCCAGCAGTTTCTGGGGACAGGGCCCCAACACCGGGGAGCTGTTTTTT. Amino acid sequence: CASSFWGQGPNTGELFF. This chain uses TRBV28 with TRBJ2-2, with TRBD1 identical over 9 bases. V lost 3 bases, J lost 2 bases, and 7 bases stayed unmatched. CDR1 is MDHEN, CDR2 SYDVKM, per germline. The CDR3 runs to 17 residues.

This clonotype was observed a handful of times. The V and J genes are TRBV6-1 and TRBJ2-5; D ambiguous. V was clipped by 6 bases and J by 4 bases, with 15 bases between them. Per the germline V gene, CDR1 is MNHNS and CDR2 is SASEGT. The CDR3 totals 14 residues. The CDR3 sequence is CASSSDVARETQYF. The CDR3 region has the DNA TGTGCCAGCAGCAGTGACGTGGCCCGAGAGACCCAGTACTTC.

The rearrangement uses TRBV7-9 and TRBJ1-2; perhaps TRBD1 as D (5 bases). With 1 base removed from V and 8 bases from J, the gap between germline ends came to 11 bases. The CDR3 runs to 13 residues. Germline-derived CDR1 and CDR2 are SEHNR and FQNEAQ (reference sequence). CDR3 amino acids: CASSLEGRDGYTF. The CDR3 DNA reads TGTGCCAGCAGCTTAGAGGGCAGGGACGGCTACACCTTC. Looking up the rest from reference TRBV7-9 and TRBJ1-2 gives the full variable domain: DTGVSQNPRHKITKRGQNVTFRCDPISEHNRLYWYRQTLGQGPEFLTYFQNEAQLEKSRLLSDRFSAERPKGSFSTLEIQRTEQGDSAMYLCASSLEGRDGYTFGSGTRLTVV.

This clonotype has at least ten counts. This chain joins TRBV18 and TRBJ2-2; maybe TRBD1 (5 bases). This CDR3 comprises 18 residues. Trimming pared 3 bases from V and 0 bases from J, leaving 17 bases between. Germline loops: CDR1 KGHSH, CDR2 LQKENI. The CDR3 sequence is CASSPSTRGPTNTGELFF. The DNA of the CDR3 is TGTGCCAGCTCACCTTCCACAAGGGGCCCTACGAACACCGGGGAGCTGTTTTTT.

The chain uses TRBV6-5 and TRBJ1-5, with D possibly TRBD1 on 5 matching bases. Germline V CDR1 and CDR2: MNHEY, SVGAGI. The germline V and J ends were trimmed by 4 bases and 9 bases, with 16 bases remaining between them. The CDR3 extends over 14 amino acids. The CDR3: CASSSGTRMGPQHF. Here the CDR3 DNA reads TGTGCCAGCAGTTCCGGGACGCGGATGGGGCCCCAGCATTTT.

This clonotype was seen more than once but under ten times. V and J are TRBV7-9 and TRBJ2-6; 9 bases are shared with TRBD2. V lost 5 bases to trimming and J lost 0 bases; unmatched junction nucleotides: 5. CDR3 length: 17 amino acids. Germline CDR1 SEHNR, CDR2 FQNEAQ (reference sequence). Written as DNA, the CDR3 is TGTGCCAGCAGCACACTAGCGGGCCCCTCTGGGGCCAACGTCCTGACTTTC. Translated: CASSTLAGPSGANVLTF. Full variable domain (outside the CDR3, taken from reference TRBV7-9 and TRBJ2-6): DTGVSQNPRHKITKRGQNVTFRCDPISEHNRLYWYRQTLGQGPEFLTYFQNEAQLEKSRLLSDRFSAERPKGSFSTLEIQRTEQGDSAMYLCASSTLAGPSGANVLTFGAGSRLTVL.

Ten or more counts support this clonotype. The J gene is TRBJ2-2, the V gene TRBV27; D may match TRBD1 or TRBD2 (6 bases each). The CDR3 is 15 residues long. Germline CDR1 MNHEY, CDR2 SMNVEV (reference sequence). The V gene lost 6 bases and the J gene lost 4 bases, with 15 bases spanning the gap. The CDR3 DNA reads as TGTGCCAGCAGCCCCCGGGGGCGGGGCACCGGGGAGCTGTTTTTT. This gives the protein CASSPRGRGTGELFF.

This clonotype was seen a few times. The rearrangement uses TRBV5-1 and TRBJ2-1; no firm D call. Per the germline V gene, CDR1 is SGHRS and CDR2 is YFSETQ. V lost 0 bases, J lost 3 bases, and 7 bases lay in between. The CDR3 is 14 residues long. The CDR3 loop reads CASSLASNYNEQFF. CDR3 DNA: TGCGCCAGCAGCTTGGCGTCGAACTACAATGAGCAGTTCTTC.

This clonotype was counted ten times or more. A read error may produce the germline difference seen at one junction end. V and J are TRBV6-5 and TRBJ2-1; D is uncertain. In germline, CDR1 is MNHEY, CDR2 SVGAGI. CDR3 size: 14 residues. The CDR3 region is CASSDSSTYNEQFF. Here the CDR3 DNA reads TGTGCCAGCAGTGACTCCTCAACATACAATGAGCAGTTCTTC.

This clonotype was counted ten times or more. CDR3 amino acids: CASSLDSGGMSEQFF. CDR3 DNA sequence: TGTGCCAGCAGCTTAGATAGTGGAGGGATGAGTGAGCAGTTCTTC. The V and J genes are TRBV7-9 and TRBJ2-1; maybe TRBD2 (6 bases). From germline, CDR1 is SEHNR and CDR2 FQNEAQ (reference sequence). This CDR3 region has 15 residues. Trimming left V 1 base short and J 9 bases short, with 16 bases between.

This clonotype was observed a few times. The CDR3 sequence: CASRQTGTNEKLFF. The CDR3 coding sequence is TGTGCCAGCAGACAGACAGGGACTAATGAAAAACTGTTTTTT. This sequence joins TRBV12-3 or TRBV12-4 and TRBJ1-4; 7 bases align to TRBD1. The CDR3 is made up of 14 amino acids. V shed 6 bases and J 2 bases; nucleotides not matched to a gene: 3.

There are a few counts of this clonotype. The V gene is TRBV11-3, the J gene TRBJ2-1; TRBD2 matches 11 bases. Germline assignment: CDR1 SGHNT and CDR2 YENEEA. This CDR3 has 15 amino acids. V lost 3 bases to trimming and J lost 5 bases; unmatched junction nucleotides: 3. DNA for the CDR3: TGTGCCAGCAGCTTTGGACTAGCGGGCCACAATGAGCAGTTCTTC. It encodes CASSFGLAGHNEQFF.

The chain employs TRBV6-6 and TRBJ2-1, with 7 bases aligning to TRBD1. CDR1 MNHNY and CDR2 SVGAGI come from the germline V gene (reference sequence). This CDR3 comprises 13 residues. The ends lost 4 bases at V and 8 bases at J; junction bases unmatched: 5. The chain's CDR3 is CASSSGDRDEQFF. The DNA of the CDR3 is TGTGCCAGCAGTTCCGGCGACAGGGATGAGCAGTTCTTC.